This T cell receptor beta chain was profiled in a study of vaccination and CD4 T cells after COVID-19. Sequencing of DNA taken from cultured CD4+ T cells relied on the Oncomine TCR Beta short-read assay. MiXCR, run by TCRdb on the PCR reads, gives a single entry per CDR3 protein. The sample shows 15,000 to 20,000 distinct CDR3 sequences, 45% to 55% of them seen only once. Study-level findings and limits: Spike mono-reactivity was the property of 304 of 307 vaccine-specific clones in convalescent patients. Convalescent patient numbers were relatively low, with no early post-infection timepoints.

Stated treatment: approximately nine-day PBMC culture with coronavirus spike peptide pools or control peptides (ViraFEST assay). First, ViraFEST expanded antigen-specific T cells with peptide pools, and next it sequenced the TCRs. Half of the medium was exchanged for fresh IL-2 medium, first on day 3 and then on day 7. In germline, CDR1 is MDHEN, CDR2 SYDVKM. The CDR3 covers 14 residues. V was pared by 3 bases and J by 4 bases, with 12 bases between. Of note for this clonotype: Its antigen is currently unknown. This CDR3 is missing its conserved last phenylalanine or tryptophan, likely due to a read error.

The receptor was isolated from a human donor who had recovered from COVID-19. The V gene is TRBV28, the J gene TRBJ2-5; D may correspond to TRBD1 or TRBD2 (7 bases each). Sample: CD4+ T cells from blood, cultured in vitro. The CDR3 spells CASSFRGGGETQYL. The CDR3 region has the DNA TGTGCCAGCAGTTTCAGGGGGGGCGGAGAGACCCAGTACTTA.